Included here is one TCR beta chain sequence, with context. This specimen comes from a study of blood T cell repertoires in COVID-19. Across the study: Sources were T cells, B-cell-depleted T cells, or PBMCs; the material itself was cDNA or gDNA.

Clones were read by immunoSEQ multiplex PCR, and TCRdb kept only the in-frame ones, dropping some. The data contain 150,000 to 200,000 clones, about 86% of them seen just once; the ten biggest clones take up approximately 19%. V was clipped by 4 bases and J by 4 bases, with 16 bases between them. The CDR3 is made up of 15 amino acids. Germline loops: CDR1 MNHEY, CDR2 SVGEGT. The clonotype was recovered from a woman at least 80 years old with acute or convalescent COVID-19. Sample: peripheral blood. The gene calls are TRBV6-2 or TRBV6-3 and TRBJ1-2; D perhaps matches TRBD1 (5 bases). This CDR3 is CASSFPTGGTYGYTF. As DNA, the CDR3 is TGTGCCAGCAGTTTCCCCACGGGAGGGACCTATGGCTACACCTTC.